The rows below give T cell receptor beta chains drawn from one sample of a study of post-analysis software for immune sequencing data. TCRdb ran MiXCR on the PCR reads and lists one entry per CDR3 protein. This sample yields 750,000 to 950,000 distinct CDR3 sequences, of which around 53% are seen a single time; about 4.5% belongs to the top ten. Sequences were obtained from blood. The receptors were sampled from a girl aged 5 to 17 with multiple sclerosis. CDR3s include the opening cysteine and the closing phenylalanine or tryptophan. A D gene is named only where the DNA matches it firmly. Some rows mark clone size as missing; the rest say once, few, many or name a class of expanded clone.

>-|TRBV6-6|TRBJ1-2|few
CAGAAGLGNYGYTF
TGTGCCGGTGCTGCGGGATTGGGTAACTATGGCTACACCTTC
>TRBD1|TRBV20-1|TRBJ2-4|-
CSAIPGQGVYDIQYF
TGCAGTGCTATTCCGGGACAGGGAGTTTATGACATTCAGTACTTC
>TRBD2|TRBV7-8|TRBJ2-7|-
CASSLVGGPSEQYF
TGTGCCAGCAGCTTGGTGGGAGGGCCTTCCGAGCAGTACTTC
>TRBD1|TRBV5-1|TRBJ1-2|-
CASTQVTGGFGYTF
TGCGCCAGCACCCAGGTGACAGGGGGCTTCGGCTACACCTTC
>-|TRBV6-5|TRBJ2-3|-
CASSHQILTDTQYF
TGTGCCAGCAGCCACCAGATACTCACAGATACGCAGTATTTT
>-|TRBV15|TRBJ1-4|few
CATSRVEPTNEKLFF
TGTGCCACCAGCAGAGTTGAACCAACTAATGAAAAACTGTTTTTT
>-|TRBV6-1|TRBJ2-1|-
CASRVGGPSYNEQFF
TGTGCCAGCAGGGTAGGGGGGCCCTCCTACAATGAGCAGTTCTTC
>TRBD2|TRBV2|TRBJ2-3|-
CASTPVREITDTQYF
TGTGCCAGCACTCCCGTGCGGGAGATCACAGATACGCAGTATTTT
>-|TRBV11-3|TRBJ2-7|-
CASSADSIDEQYF
TGTGCCAGCAGCGCCGACAGTATCGACGAGCAGTACTTC
>TRBD2|TRBV6-5|TRBJ2-2|-
CASSPGGRELFF
TGTGCCAGCAGTCCCGGGGGGAGGGAGCTGTTTTTT
>-|TRBV5-1|TRBJ2-7|-
CASSPDWGAISYEQYF
TGCGCCAGCAGCCCCGACTGGGGGGCAATCTCCTACGAGCAGTACTTC
>TRBD1|TRBV30|TRBJ2-1|-
CAWSVPRTGRHEQFF
TGTGCCTGGAGTGTACCCCGGACAGGACGGCATGAGCAGTTCTTC
>TRBD2|TRBV20-1|TRBJ2-1|-
CSASTSGGANEQFF
TGCAGTGCCAGTACTAGCGGGGGGGCGAATGAGCAGTTCTTC
>-|TRBV29-1|TRBJ2-3|-
CSVDRVWGRDTQYF
TGCAGCGTTGACCGGGTCTGGGGTCGGGATACGCAGTATTTT
>TRBD1|TRBV12-3/TRBV12-4|TRBJ2-7|-
CASNPDRAYEQYF
TGTGCCAGCAACCCGGACAGGGCCTACGAGCAGTACTTC
>TRBD2|TRBV20-1|TRBJ2-1|-
CSASLRLAGFNEQFF
TGCAGTGCTAGTCTTCGGCTAGCGGGCTTCAATGAGCAGTTCTTC
>-|TRBV12-3/TRBV12-4|TRBJ1-6|-
CASSLDSYSPLHF
TGTGCCAGCAGTTTAGATAGTTATTCACCCCTCCACTTT
>-|TRBV20-1|TRBJ2-3|-
CSVLGVAADTQYF
TGCAGTGTCCTTGGGGTAGCCGCAGATACGCAGTATTTT
>TRBD1|TRBV30|TRBJ1-2|-
CAWSTRDRGSGYTF
TGTGCCTGGAGTACTAGGGACAGGGGGTCTGGCTACACCTTC
>-|TRBV5-1|TRBJ2-1|-
CASSLSMAGNLMSYEQFF
TGCGCCAGCAGCTTGAGTATGGCGGGGAATTTAATGTCATATGAGCAGTTCTTC
>-|TRBV27|TRBJ2-5|few
CASSPMITGETQYF
TGTGCCAGCAGTCCAATGATCACAGGAGAGACCCAGTACTTC
>-|TRBV4-1|TRBJ2-7|few
CASSQEGDFPSYEQYF
TGCGCCAGCAGCCAAGAGGGGGACTTTCCCTCCTACGAGCAGTACTTC
>TRBD1|TRBV7-7|TRBJ2-5|-
CASSLNGAGGETQYF
TGTGCCAGCAGCTTAAATGGGGCAGGGGGAGAGACCCAGTACTTC
>-|TRBV6-5|TRBJ1-2|-
CASSYSVGYAALYGYTF
TGTGCCAGCAGTTACTCGGTTGGGTACGCGGCACTCTATGGCTACACCTTC
>-|TRBV5-1|TRBJ1-6|-
CASSPFGGRHSPLHF
TGCGCCAGCAGCCCTTTCGGGGGGCGACATTCACCCCTCCACTTT
>-|TRBV2|TRBJ2-5|once
CASTRDSWGKTQYF
TGTGCCAGCACCAGGGACTCCTGGGGGAAGACCCAGTACTTC
>TRBD2|TRBV7-9|TRBJ2-5|-
CASSSTSDETQYF
TGTGCCAGCAGCTCGACTAGCGATGAGACCCAGTACTTC
>-|TRBV14|TRBJ2-4|-
CASSQTSGKNIQYF
TGTGCCAGCAGCCAGACCAGCGGCAAAAACATTCAGTACTTC
>TRBD1|TRBV20-1|TRBJ2-5|-
CSARVRGRLETQYF
TGCAGTGCTAGAGTCAGGGGGCGTTTGGAGACCCAGTACTTC
>TRBD1|TRBV24-1|TRBJ2-5|-
CATSDGQGYHGQYF
TGTGCCACCAGTGACGGACAGGGGTACCACGGGCAGTACTTC
>TRBD2|TRBV14|TRBJ2-1|-
CASSLRTSVRFNEQFF
TGTGCCAGCAGCCTCCGGACTAGCGTGCGATTCAATGAGCAGTTCTTC
>-|TRBV10-3|TRBJ2-1|-
CAISELATEQFF
TGTGCCATCAGTGAGCTAGCGACTGAGCAGTTCTTC
>-|TRBV7-9|TRBJ2-1|few
CASSLPLAGLQFF
TGTGCCAGCAGCCTACCTTTGGCGGGACTGCAGTTCTTC
>TRBD2|TRBV5-1|TRBJ2-7|-
CASSQGLAVHEQYF
TGCGCCAGCAGCCAGGGACTAGCAGTCCACGAGCAGTACTTC
>-|TRBV12-3/TRBV12-4|TRBJ2-1|-
CASSLTAPEQFF
TGTGCCAGCAGTTTAACTGCCCCGGAGCAGTTCTTC
>TRBD2|TRBV6-5|TRBJ2-7|once
CASSSAGGDYEQYF
TGTGCCAGCAGTTCAGCGGGAGGGGACTACGAGCAGTACTTC
>-|TRBV12-3/TRBV12-4|TRBJ2-7|-
CASSFPPGSYEQYF
TGTGCCAGCAGTTTCCCCCCCGGCTCCTACGAGCAGTACTTC
>-|TRBV5-1|TRBJ1-1|-
CASSPFGRNTEAFF
TGCGCCAGCAGCCCGTTCGGGCGAAACACTGAAGCTTTCTTT
>TRBD1|TRBV29-1|TRBJ2-7|few
CSVDGQGFHEQYF
TGCAGCGTTGACGGACAGGGATTCCACGAGCAGTACTTC
>-|TRBV11-1|TRBJ2-6|-
CASKLGQGDKGPLSGANVLTF
TGTGCCAGCAAGTTGGGGCAGGGAGATAAGGGGCCCCTCTCTGGGGCCAACGTCCTGACTTTC
>-|TRBV7-8|TRBJ2-5|-
CVSSSEREKAETQYF
TGTGTCAGCAGCTCAGAGAGGGAGAAAGCGGAGACCCAGTACTTC
>-|TRBV7-3|TRBJ1-1|-
CASSFQGNTEAFF
TGTGCCAGCAGCTTTCAGGGGAACACTGAAGCTTTCTTT
>-|TRBV10-3|TRBJ2-7|once
CAIRARDNYEQYF
TGTGCCATCAGAGCCCGGGACAACTACGAGCAGTACTTC
>-|TRBV2|TRBJ2-7|-
CASSERGTRGTYEQYF
TGTGCCAGCAGTGAAAGGGGGACCAGAGGAACCTACGAGCAGTACTTC
>-|TRBV27|TRBJ2-7|-
CASIPGRGSYEQYF
TGTGCCAGCATTCCTGGGCGGGGATCCTACGAGCAGTACTTC